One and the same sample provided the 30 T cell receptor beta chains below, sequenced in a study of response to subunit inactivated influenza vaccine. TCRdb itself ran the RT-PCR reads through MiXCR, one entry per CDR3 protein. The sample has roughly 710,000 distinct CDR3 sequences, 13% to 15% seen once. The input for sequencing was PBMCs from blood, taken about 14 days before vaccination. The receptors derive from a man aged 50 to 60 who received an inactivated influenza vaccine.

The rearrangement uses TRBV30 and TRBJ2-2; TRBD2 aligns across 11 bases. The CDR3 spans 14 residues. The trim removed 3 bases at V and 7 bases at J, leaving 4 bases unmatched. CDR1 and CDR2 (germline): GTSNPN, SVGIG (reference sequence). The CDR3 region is CAWRRLAGNGELFF. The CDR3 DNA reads TGTGCCTGGAGAAGACTAGCGGGGAACGGGGAGCTGTTTTTT.

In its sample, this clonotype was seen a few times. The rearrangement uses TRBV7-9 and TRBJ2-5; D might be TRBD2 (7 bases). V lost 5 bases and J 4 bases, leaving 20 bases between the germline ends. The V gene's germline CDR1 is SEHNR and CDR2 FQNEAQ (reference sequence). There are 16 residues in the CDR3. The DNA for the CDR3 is TGTGCCAGCAGCCCCCCCCGGGGGGCGCCGAGAGAGACCCAGTACTTC. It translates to CASSPPRGAPRETQYF.

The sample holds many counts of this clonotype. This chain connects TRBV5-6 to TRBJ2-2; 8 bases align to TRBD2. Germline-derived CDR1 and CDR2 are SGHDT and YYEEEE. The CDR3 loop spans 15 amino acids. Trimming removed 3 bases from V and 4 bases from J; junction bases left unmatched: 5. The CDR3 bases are TGTGCCAGCAGCTGGAGCGGGGGAGGCACCGGGGAGCTGTTTTTT. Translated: CASSWSGGGTGELFF. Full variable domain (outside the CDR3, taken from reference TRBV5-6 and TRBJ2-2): DAGVTQSPTHLIKTRGQQVTLRCSPKSGHDTVSWYQQALGQGPQFIFQYYEEEERQRGNFPDRFSGHQFPNYSSELNVNALLLGDSALYLCASSWSGGGTGELFFGEGSRLTVL.

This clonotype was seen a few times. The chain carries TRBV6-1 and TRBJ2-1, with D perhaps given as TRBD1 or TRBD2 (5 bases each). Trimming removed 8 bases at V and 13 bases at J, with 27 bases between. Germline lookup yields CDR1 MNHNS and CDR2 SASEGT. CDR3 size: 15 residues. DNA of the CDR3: TGTGCCAGCCAGATTCCGGGACCTTCCACCAATTTACAGTTCTTC. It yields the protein CASQIPGPSTNLQFF.

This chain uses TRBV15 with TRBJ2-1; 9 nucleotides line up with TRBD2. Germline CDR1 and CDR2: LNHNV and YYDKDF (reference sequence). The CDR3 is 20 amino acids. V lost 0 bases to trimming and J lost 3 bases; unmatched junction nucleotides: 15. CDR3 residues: CATSRDNGARLAGIYNEQFF. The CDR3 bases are TGTGCCACCAGCAGAGATAATGGGGCGAGGCTAGCGGGGATCTACAATGAGCAGTTCTTC.

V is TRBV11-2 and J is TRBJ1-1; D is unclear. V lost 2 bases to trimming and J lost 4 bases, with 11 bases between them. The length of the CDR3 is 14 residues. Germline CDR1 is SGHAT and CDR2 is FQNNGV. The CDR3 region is CASSLMREGTEAFF. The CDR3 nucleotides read TGTGCCAGCAGCTTAATGCGTGAGGGCACTGAAGCTTTCTTT.

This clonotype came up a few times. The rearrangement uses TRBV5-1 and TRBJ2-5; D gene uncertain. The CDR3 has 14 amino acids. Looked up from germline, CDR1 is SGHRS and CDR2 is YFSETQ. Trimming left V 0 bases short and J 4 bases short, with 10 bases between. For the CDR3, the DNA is TGCGCCAGCAGCTTGGGGGGTTATGGAGAGACCCAGTACTTC. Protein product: CASSLGGYGETQYF.

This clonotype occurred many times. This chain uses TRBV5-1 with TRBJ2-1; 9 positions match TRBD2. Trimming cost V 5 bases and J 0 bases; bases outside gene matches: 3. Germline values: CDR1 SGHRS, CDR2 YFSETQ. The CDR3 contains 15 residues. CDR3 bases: TGCGCCAGCAGTAATAGCGGGAGCTCCTACAATGAGCAGTTCTTC. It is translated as CASSNSGSSYNEQFF.

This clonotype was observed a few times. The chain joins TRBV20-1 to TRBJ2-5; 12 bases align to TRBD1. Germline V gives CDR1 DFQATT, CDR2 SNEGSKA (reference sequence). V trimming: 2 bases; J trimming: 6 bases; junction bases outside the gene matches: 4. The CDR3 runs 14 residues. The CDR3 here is CSARRDRGPKTQYF. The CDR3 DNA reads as TGCAGTGCTAGAAGGGACAGGGGGCCAAAGACCCAGTACTTC.

The CDR3 region is CASRLAEGGNTEAFF. Here the CDR3 DNA reads TGTGCAAGTCGCTTAGCGGAGGGAGGGAACACTGAAGCTTTCTTT. The chain combines TRBV12-2 with TRBJ1-1. TRBV12-2 is labeled a pseudogene. This CDR3 has 15 residues.

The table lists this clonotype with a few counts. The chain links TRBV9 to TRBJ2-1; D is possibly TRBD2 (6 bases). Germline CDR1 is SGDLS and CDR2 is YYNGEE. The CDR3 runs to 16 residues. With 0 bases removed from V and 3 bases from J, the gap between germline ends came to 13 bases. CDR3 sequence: CASSVGVSGGYNEQFF. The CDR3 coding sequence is TGTGCCAGCAGCGTAGGTGTTAGCGGAGGCTACAATGAGCAGTTCTTC.

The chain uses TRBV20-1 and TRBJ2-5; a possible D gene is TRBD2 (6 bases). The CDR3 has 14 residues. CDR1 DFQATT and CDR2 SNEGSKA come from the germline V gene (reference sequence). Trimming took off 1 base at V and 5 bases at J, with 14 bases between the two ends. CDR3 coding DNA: TGCAGTGCTAGAGTGTCCCGGGGGAGGGAGACCCAGTACTTC. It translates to CSARVSRGRETQYF.

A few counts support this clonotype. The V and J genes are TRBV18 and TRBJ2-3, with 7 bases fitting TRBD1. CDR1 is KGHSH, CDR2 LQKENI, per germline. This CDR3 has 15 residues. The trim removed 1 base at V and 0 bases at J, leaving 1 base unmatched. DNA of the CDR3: TGTGCCAGCTCACCACAGGGGGCGAGCACAGATACGCAGTATTTT. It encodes CASSPQGASTDTQYF.

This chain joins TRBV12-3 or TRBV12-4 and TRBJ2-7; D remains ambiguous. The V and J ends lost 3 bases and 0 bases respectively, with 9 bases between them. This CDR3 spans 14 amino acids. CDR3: CASSFFSSSYEQYF. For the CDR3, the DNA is TGTGCCAGCAGTTTTTTTTCTTCCTCCTACGAGCAGTACTTC.

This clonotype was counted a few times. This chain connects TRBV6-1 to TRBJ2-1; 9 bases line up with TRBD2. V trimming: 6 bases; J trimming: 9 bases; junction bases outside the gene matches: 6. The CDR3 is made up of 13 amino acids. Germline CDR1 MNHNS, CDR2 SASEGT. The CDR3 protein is CASRGLARTEQFF. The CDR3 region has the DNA TGTGCCAGCAGAGGACTAGCGCGTACTGAGCAGTTCTTC.

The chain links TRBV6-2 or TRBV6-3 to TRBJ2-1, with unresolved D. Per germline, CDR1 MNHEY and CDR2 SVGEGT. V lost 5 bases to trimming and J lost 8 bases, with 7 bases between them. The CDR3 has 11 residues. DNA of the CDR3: TGTGCCAGCAGTAAGCCGGATGAGCAGTTCTTC. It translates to CASSKPDEQFF.

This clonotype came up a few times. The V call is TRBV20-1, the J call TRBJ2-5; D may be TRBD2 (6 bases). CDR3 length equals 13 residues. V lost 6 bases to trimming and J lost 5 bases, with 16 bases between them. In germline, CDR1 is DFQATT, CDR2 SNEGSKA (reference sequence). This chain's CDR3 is CSARPLARETQYF. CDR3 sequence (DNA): TGCAGTGCACGACCCCTAGCGCGGGAGACCCAGTACTTC.

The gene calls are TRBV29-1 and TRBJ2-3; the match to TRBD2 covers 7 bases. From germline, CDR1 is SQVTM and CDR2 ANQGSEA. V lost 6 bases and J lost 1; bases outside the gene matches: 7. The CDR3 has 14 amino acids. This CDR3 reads CSVTSGAGTDTQYF. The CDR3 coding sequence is TGCAGCGTCACAAGCGGGGCGGGCACAGATACGCAGTATTTT.

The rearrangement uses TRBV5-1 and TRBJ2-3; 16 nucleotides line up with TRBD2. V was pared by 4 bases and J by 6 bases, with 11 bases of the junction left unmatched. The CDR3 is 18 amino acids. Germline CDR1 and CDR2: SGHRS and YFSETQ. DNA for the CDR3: TGCGCCAGCAGCACCGGGACTAGCGGGAGGGCTGGTGTGGATACGCAGTATTTT. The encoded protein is CASSTGTSGRAGVDTQYF.

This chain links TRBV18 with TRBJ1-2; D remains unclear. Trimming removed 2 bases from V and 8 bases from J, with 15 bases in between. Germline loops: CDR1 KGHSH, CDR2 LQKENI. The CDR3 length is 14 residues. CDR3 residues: CASSPSLEIGGYTF. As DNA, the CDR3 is TGTGCCAGCTCACCATCCCTGGAAATAGGCGGCTACACCTTC.

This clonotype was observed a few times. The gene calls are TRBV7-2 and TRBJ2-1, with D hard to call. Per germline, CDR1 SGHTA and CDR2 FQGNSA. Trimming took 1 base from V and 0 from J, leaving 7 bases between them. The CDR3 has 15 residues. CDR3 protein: CASSLDFGSYNEQFF. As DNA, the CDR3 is TGTGCCAGCAGCTTAGATTTCGGCTCCTACAATGAGCAGTTCTTC.

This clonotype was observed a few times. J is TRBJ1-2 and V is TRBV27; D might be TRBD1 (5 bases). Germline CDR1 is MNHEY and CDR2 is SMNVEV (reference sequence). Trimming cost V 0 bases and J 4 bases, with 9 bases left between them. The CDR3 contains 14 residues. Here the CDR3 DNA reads TGTGCCAGCAGTTTATCAGGGGCCCGCTATGGCTACACCTTC. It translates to CASSLSGARYGYTF.

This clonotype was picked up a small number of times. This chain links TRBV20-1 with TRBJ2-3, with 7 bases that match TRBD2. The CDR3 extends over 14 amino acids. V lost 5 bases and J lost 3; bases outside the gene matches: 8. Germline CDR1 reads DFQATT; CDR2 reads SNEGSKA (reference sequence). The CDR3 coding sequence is TGCAGTGCTCCGGCCCGCGGGAGAACAGATACGCAGTATTTT. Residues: CSAPARGRTDTQYF.

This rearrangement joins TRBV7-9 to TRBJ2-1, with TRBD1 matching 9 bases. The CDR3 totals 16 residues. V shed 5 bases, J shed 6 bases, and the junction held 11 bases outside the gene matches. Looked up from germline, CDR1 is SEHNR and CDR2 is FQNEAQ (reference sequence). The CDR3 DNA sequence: TGTGCCAGCAGCGAAACAGGGGGCTCCCTCTTCAATGAGCAGTTCTTC. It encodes CASSETGGSLFNEQFF.

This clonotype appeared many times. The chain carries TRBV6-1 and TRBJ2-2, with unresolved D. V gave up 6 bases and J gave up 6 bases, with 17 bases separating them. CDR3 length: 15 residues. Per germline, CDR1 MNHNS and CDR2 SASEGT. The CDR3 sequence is CASSRFLRHAGELFF. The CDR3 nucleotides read TGTGCCAGCAGCCGATTCCTTCGACACGCCGGGGAGCTGTTTTTT.

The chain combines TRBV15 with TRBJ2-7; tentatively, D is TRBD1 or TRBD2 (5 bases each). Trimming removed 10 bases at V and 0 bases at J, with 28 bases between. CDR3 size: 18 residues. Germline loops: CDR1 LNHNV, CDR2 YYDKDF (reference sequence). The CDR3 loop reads CASVAGTDDIFCSYEQYF. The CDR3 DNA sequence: TGTGCCAGCGTTGCTGGGACCGACGATATTTTTTGCTCCTACGAGCAGTACTTC.

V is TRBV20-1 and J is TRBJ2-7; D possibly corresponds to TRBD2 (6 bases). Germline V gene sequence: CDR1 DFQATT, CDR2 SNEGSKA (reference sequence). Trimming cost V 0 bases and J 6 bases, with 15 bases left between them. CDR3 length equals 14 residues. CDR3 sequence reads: CSARDLGLRGEQYF. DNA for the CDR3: TGCAGTGCTAGAGATCTGGGACTTCGTGGCGAGCAGTACTTC.

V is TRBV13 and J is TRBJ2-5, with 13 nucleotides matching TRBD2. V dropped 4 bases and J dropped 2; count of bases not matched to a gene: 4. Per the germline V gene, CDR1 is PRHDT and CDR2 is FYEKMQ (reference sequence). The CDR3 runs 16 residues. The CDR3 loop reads CASSYRTSGRQETQYF. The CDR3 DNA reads TGTGCCAGCAGCTACAGGACTAGCGGGAGACAAGAGACCCAGTACTTC. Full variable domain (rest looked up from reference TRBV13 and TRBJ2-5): AAGVIQSPRHLIKEKRETATLKCYPIPRHDTVYWYQQGPGQDPQFLISFYEKMQSDKGSIPDRFSAQQFSDYHSELNMSSLELGDSALYFCASSYRTSGRQETQYFGPGTRLLVL.

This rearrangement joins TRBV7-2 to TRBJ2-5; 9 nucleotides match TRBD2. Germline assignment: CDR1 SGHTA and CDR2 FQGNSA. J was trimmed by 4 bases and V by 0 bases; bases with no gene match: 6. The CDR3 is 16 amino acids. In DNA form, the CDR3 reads TGTGCCAGCAGCTTAGCGTCGAGCGGGAGGTCAGAGACCCAGTACTTC. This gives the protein CASSLASSGRSETQYF.

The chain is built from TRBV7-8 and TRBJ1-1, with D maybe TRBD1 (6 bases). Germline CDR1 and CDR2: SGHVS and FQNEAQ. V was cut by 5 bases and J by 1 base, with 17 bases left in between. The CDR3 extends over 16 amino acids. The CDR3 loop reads CASSPLTGPKNTEAFF. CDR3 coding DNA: TGTGCCAGCAGCCCCCTGACAGGCCCCAAGAACACTGAAGCTTTCTTT.